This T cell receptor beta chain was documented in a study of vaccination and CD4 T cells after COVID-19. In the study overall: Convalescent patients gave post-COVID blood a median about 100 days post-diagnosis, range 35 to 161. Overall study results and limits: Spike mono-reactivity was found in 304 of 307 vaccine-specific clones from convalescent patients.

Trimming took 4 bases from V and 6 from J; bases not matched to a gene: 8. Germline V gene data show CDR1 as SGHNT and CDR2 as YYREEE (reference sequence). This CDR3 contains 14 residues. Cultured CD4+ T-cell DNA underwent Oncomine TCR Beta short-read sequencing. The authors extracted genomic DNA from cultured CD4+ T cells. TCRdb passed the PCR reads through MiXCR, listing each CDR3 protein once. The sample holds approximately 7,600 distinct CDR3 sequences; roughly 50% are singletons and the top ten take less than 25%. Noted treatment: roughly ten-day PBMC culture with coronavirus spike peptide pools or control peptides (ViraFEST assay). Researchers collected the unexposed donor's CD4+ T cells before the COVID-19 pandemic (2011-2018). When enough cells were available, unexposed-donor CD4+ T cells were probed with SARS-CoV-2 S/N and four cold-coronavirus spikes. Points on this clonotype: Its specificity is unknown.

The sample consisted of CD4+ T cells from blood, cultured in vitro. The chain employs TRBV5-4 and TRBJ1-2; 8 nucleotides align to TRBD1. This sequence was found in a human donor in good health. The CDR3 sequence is CASSPGQGSDGYTF. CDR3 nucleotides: TGTGCCAGCAGCCCCGGACAGGGTAGCGATGGCTACACCTTC.